This T cell receptor (beta chain) emerged from a study of blood T cell repertoires in COVID-19. Study information: T cells, B-cell-depleted T cells, or PBMCs provided the cDNA or gDNA that served as material.

Looked up from germline, CDR1 is SGHRS and CDR2 is YFSETQ. V lost 4 bases and J lost 4, with 17 bases in between. This CDR3 has 15 residues. Cohort 3 recovery required two negative PCRs, clearance, or symptom resolution. Clones were read by immunoSEQ multiplex PCR, and TCRdb kept only the in-frame ones, dropping some. The table shows around 290,000 clones, with roughly nine tenths occurring only once. This clonotype was sampled from a woman between 40 and 50 years old who had recovered from COVID-19. Sequencing was carried out using PBMCs or T cells enriched from blood (not recorded which). The V gene is TRBV5-1, the J gene TRBJ1-1; D possibly corresponds to TRBD1 (6 bases). CDR3 in DNA: TGCGCCAGCAGCCCCGAGGGGGGGCGAGGCACTGAAGCTTTCTTT. It codes for CASSPEGGRGTEAFF.